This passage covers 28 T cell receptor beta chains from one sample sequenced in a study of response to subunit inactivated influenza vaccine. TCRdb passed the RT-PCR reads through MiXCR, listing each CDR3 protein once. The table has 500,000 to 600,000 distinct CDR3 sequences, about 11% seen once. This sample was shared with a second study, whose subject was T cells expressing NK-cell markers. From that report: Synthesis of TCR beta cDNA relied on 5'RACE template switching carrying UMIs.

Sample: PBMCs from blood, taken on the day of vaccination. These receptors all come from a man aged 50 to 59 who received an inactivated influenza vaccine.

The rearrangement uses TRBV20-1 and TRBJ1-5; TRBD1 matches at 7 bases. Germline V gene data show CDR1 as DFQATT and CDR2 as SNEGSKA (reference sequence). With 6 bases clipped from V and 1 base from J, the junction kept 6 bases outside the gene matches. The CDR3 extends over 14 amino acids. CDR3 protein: CSAQGTESNQPQHF. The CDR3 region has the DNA TGCAGTGCCCAAGGGACAGAGAGCAATCAGCCCCAGCATTTT.

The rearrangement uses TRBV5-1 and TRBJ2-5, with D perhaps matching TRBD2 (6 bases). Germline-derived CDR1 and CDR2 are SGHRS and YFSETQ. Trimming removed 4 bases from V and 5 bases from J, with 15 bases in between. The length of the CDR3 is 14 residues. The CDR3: CASSTGDVGETQYF. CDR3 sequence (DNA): TGCGCCAGCAGCACGGGGGATGTCGGGGAGACCCAGTACTTC.

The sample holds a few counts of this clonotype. DNA for the CDR3: TGTGCCAGCAGCTTATTTAGACCGGACCGGAACACTGAAGCTTTCTTT. This codes for CASSLFRPDRNTEAFF. The gene calls are TRBV21-1 and TRBJ1-1. TRBV21-1 constitutes a pseudogene. CDR3 length: 16 residues.

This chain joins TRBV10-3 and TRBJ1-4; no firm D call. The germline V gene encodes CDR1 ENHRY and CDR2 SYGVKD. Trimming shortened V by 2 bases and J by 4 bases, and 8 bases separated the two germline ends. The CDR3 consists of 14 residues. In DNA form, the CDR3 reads TGTGCCATCAGTGAGGGCGGGGATAATGAAAAACTGTTTTTT. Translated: CAISEGGDNEKLFF.

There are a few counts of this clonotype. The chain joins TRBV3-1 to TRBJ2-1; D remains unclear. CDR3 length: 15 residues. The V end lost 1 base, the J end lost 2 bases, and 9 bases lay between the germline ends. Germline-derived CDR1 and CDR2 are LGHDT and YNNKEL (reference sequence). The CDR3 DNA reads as TGTGCCAGCAGCCAAGGCCGCAACACCTACAATGAGCAGTTCTTC. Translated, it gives CASSQGRNTYNEQFF.

The CDR3 coding sequence is TGCGCCAGCAGCTTGGCCGGGTACAGCTATGGCTACACCTTC. It is translated as CASSLAGYSYGYTF. The rearrangement links TRBV5-1 to TRBJ1-2; D not certain. The CDR3 covers 14 residues. The germline V and J ends were trimmed by 0 bases and 4 bases, with 10 bases remaining between them. The germline gives CDR1 SGHRS, CDR2 YFSETQ.

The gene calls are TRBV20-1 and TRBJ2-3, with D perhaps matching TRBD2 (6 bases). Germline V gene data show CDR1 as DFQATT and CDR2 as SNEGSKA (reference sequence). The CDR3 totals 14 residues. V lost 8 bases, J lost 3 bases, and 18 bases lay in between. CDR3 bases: TGCAGTTCATTCCGACCGGGGGTTACAGATACGCAGTATTTT. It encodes CSSFRPGVTDTQYF.

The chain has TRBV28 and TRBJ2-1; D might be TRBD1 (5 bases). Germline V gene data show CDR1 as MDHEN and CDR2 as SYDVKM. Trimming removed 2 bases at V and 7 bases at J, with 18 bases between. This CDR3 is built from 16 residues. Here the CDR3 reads CASSLATRRGSNEQFF. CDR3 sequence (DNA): TGTGCCAGCAGTTTAGCGACCCGTAGGGGTTCAAATGAGCAGTTCTTC.

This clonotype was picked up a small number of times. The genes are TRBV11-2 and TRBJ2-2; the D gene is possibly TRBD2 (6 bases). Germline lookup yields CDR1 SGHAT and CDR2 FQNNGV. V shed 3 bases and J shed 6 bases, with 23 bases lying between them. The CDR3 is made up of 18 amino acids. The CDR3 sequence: CASSFSVGLALSSGELFF. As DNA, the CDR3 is TGTGCCAGCAGCTTTAGTGTGGGACTGGCTTTAAGTTCCGGGGAGCTGTTTTTT. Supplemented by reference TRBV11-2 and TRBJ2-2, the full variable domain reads EAGVAQSPRYKIIEKRQSVAFWCNPISGHATLYWYQQILGQGPKLLIQFQNNGVVDDSQLPKDRFSAERLKGVDSTLKIQPAKLEDSAVYLCASSFSVGLALSSGELFFGEGSRLTVL.

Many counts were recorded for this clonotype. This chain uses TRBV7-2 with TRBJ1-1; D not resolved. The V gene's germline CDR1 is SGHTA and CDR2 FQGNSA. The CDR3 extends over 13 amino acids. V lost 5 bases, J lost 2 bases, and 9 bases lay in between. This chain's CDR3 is CASSRGPNTEAFF. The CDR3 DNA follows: TGTGCCAGCAGCCGGGGTCCTAACACTGAAGCTTTCTTT.

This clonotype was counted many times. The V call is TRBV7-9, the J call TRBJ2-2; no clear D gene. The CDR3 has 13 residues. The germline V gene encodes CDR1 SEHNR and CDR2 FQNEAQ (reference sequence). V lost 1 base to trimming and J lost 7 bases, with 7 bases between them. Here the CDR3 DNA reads TGTGCCAGCAGCTTAGACTCTAACGGGGAGCTGTTTTTT. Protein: CASSLDSNGELFF.

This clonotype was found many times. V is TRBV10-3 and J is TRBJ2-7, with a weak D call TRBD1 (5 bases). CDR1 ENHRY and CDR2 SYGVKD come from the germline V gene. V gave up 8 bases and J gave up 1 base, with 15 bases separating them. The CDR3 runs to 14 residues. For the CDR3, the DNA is TGTGCCATCTCGGACACCCGACAGTCCTACGAGCAGTACTTC. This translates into CAISDTRQSYEQYF.

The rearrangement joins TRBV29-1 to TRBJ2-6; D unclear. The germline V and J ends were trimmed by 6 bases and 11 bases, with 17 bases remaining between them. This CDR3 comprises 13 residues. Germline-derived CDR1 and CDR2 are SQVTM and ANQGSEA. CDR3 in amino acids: CSVRRPLGDVLTF. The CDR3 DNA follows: TGCAGCGTCCGAAGACCCCTAGGAGACGTCCTGACTTTC.

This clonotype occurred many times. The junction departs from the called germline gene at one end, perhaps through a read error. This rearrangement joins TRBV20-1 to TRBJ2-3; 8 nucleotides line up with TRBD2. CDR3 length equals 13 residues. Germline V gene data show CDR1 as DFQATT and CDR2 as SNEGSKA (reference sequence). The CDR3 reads CSAIAGLADTQYF. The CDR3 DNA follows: TGCAGTGCTATAGCGGGGTTGGCAGACACGCAGTATTTT.

The CDR3 DNA reads as TGCAGTGCTAACCGGGACTCTTACGAGCAGTACTTC. It is translated as CSANRDSYEQYF. The chain employs TRBV20-1 and TRBJ2-7; a weak D match, TRBD2 (6 bases). This CDR3 comprises 12 residues. V lost 4 bases and J 4 bases, leaving 11 bases between the germline ends. CDR1 is DFQATT and CDR2 is SNEGSKA in the germline V gene (reference sequence).

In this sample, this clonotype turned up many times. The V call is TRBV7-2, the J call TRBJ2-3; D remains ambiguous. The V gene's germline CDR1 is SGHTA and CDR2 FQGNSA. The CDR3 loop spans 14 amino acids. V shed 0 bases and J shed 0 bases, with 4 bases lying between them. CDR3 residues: CASSLAKSTDTQYF. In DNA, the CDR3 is TGTGCCAGCAGCTTAGCGAAGAGCACAGATACGCAGTATTTT.

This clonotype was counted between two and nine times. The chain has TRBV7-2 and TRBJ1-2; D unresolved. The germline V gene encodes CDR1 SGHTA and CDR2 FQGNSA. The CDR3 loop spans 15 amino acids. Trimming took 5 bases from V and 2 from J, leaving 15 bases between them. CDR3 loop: CASSPGGLGNYGYTF. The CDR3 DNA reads TGTGCCAGCAGCCCCGGAGGGTTGGGAAACTATGGCTACACCTTC.

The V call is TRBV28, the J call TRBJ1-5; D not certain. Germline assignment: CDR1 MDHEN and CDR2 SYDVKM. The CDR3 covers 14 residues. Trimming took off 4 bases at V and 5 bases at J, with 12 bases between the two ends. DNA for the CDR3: TGTGCCAGCAGTTGGATCACTGGACATCAGCCCCAGCATTTT. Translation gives CASSWITGHQPQHF.

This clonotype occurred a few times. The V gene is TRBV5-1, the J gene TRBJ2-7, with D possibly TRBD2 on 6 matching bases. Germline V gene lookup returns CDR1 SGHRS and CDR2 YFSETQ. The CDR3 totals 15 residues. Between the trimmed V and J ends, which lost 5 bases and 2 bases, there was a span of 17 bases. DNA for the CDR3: TGCGCCAGCAGACTGGGCGGGGTTGGGACCTACGAGCAGTACTTC. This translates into CASRLGGVGTYEQYF.

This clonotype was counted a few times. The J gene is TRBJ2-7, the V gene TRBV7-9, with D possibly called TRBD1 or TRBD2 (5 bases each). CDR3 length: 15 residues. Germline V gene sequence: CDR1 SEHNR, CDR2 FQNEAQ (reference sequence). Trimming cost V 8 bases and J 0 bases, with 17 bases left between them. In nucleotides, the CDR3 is TGTGCCAGCGTCCCTTCCGGGGCCGTCTCCTACGAGCAGTACTTC. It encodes CASVPSGAVSYEQYF.

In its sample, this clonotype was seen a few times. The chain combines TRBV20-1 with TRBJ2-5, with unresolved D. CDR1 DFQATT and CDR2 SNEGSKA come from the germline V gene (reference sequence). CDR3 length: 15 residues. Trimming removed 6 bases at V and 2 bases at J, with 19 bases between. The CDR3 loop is CSAATPQAGQETQYF. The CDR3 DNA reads TGCAGTGCGGCGACCCCCCAGGCCGGTCAAGAGACCCAGTACTTC.

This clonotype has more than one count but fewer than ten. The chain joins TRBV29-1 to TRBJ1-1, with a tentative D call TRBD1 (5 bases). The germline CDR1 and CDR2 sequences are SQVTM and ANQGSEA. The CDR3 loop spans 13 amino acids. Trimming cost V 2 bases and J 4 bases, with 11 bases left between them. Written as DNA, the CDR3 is TGCAGCGTTGAAAAAGCGGGGGGCACTGAAGCTTTCTTT. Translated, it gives CSVEKAGGTEAFF.

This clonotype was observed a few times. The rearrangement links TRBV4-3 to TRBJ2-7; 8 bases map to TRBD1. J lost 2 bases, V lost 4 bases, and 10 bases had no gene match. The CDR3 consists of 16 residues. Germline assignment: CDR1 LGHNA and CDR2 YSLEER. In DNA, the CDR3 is TGCGCCAGCAGCCCGGGCCTGGGACAGGCAACCTACGAGCAGTACTTC. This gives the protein CASSPGLGQATYEQYF.

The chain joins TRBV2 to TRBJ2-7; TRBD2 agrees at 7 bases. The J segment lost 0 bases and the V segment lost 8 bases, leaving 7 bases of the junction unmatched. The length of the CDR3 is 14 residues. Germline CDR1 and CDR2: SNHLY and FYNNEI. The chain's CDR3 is CASCYGGGSYEQYF. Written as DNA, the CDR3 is TGTGCCAGCTGTTATGGGGGGGGCTCCTACGAGCAGTACTTC.

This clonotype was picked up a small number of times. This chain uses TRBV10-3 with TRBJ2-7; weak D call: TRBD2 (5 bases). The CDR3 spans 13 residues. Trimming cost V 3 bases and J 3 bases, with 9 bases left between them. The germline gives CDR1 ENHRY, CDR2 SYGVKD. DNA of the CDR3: TGTGCCATCAGTGACCGGGGTAACTACGAGCAGTACTTC. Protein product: CAISDRGNYEQYF.

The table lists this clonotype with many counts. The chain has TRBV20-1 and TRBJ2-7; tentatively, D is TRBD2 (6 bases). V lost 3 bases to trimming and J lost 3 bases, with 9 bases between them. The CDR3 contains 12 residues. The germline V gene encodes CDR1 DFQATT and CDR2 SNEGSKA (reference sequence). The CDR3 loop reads CSASSGNYEQYF. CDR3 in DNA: TGCAGTGCTAGTAGCGGAAACTACGAGCAGTACTTC.

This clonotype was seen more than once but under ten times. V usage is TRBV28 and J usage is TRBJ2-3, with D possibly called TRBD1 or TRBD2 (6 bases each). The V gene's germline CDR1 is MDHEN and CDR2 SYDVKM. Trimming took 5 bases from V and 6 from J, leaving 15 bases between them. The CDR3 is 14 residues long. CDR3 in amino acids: CASSPPGAGDTQYF. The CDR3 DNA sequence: TGTGCCAGCAGTCCGCCGGGGGCTGGTGATACGCAGTATTTT.

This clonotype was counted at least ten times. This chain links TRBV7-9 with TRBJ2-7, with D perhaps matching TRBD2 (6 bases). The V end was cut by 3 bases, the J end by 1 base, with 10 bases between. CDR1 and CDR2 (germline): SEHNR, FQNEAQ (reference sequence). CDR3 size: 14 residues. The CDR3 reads CASSFSGGSYEQYF. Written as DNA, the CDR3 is TGTGCCAGCAGCTTTAGTGGGGGGTCCTACGAGCAGTACTTC.